The rows below give T cell receptor beta chains drawn from one sample of a study of beta chain features in type 1 diabetes. The data were produced by immunoSEQ multiplex PCR, yet TCRdb's version contains in-frame clones alone and is incomplete. The repertoire consists of 200,000 to 300,000 clones, with 25% to 30% occurring once and the leading ten covering under 4.5%. The material sequenced was central memory CD4+ T cells from blood. These receptor sequences come from a man aged 25 to 40 in good health. The CDR3 runs from the conserved cysteine through the conserved F or W. A D gene is named only where the DNA matches it firmly. Expanded clones are given a class, and other clones once, few, many or no size at all.

D: -; size: few; J: TRBJ1-1; length: 13; V: TRBV28; DNA: TGTGCCAGCAGAAGACAGGAGAACACTGAAGCTTTCTTT; CDR3: CASRRQENTEAFF
D: -; size: -; J: TRBJ2-3; length: 15; V: TRBV18; DNA: TGTGCCAGCTCACAAGGGGGGACAGGCACAGATACGCAGTATTTT; CDR3: CASSQGGTGTDTQYF
D: -; size: -; J: TRBJ1-1; length: 14; V: TRBV9; DNA: TGTGCCAGCAGCGTAGGGACAGTCAACACTGAAGCTTTCTTT; CDR3: CASSVGTVNTEAFF
D: -; size: -; J: TRBJ2-3; length: 15; V: TRBV6-5; DNA: TGTGCCAGCAGTTACTTCCCCGGGGTGGCAGATACGCAGTATTTT; CDR3: CASSYFPGVADTQYF
D: TRBD2; size: -; J: TRBJ2-7; length: 16; V: TRBV28; DNA: TGTGCCACCCTTTACTCTCCGGGACTAGCGGGAGGAGTGCAGTACTTC; CDR3: CATLYSPGLAGGVQYF
D: -; size: -; J: TRBJ2-5; length: 14; V: TRBV5-8; DNA: TGTGCCAGCAGCCCCGGACAGATCCAAGAGACCCAGTACTTC; CDR3: CASSPGQIQETQYF
D: TRBD2; size: -; J: TRBJ2-7; length: 14; V: TRBV29-1; DNA: TGCAGCGTTGCCCCCAGGCTAGCGGGAGACGAGCAGTACTTC; CDR3: CSVAPRLAGDEQYF
D: TRBD2; size: few; J: TRBJ2-7; length: 14; V: TRBV7-9; DNA: TGTGCCAGCAGCCTCGCTAGCGGGAGCTACGAGCAGTACTTC; CDR3: CASSLASGSYEQYF
D: -; size: -; J: TRBJ2-3; length: 13; V: TRBV10-3; DNA: TGTGCCATCAAAGTCCAGGGGTCGGATACGCAGTATTTT; CDR3: CAIKVQGSDTQYF
D: TRBD1; size: -; J: TRBJ2-7; length: 14; V: TRBV2; DNA: TGTGCCAGCAGTGAACCCAGGGGGTTCTACGAGCAGTACTTC; CDR3: CASSEPRGFYEQYF
D: TRBD1; size: many; J: TRBJ2-3; length: 14; V: TRBV5-4; DNA: TGTGCCAGCAGCTGGACAGGGACCACAGATACGCAGTATTTT; CDR3: CASSWTGTTDTQYF
D: TRBD1; size: -; J: TRBJ2-7; length: 13; V: TRBV27; DNA: TGTGCCAGCAGTTTGGGACAGTGGTACGAGCAGTACTTC; CDR3: CASSLGQWYEQYF
D: TRBD1; size: few; J: TRBJ1-2; length: 14; V: TRBV25-1; DNA: TGTGCCAGCAGTTTCGACAGGGCGGGCTATGGCTACACCTTC; CDR3: CASSFDRAGYGYTF
D: -; size: -; J: TRBJ2-7; length: 14; V: TRBV5-6; DNA: TGTGCCAGCAGCCCCTCGGGCACCTCCTACGAGCAGTACTTC; CDR3: CASSPSGTSYEQYF
D: TRBD1; size: -; J: TRBJ2-3; length: 12; V: TRBV2; DNA: TGTGCCCGACAAGCAGGGGGAATTTCGCAGTATTTT; CDR3: CARQAGGISQYF
D: -; size: -; J: TRBJ2-3; length: 11; V: TRBV20-1; DNA: TGCAGTGCCGAAGAGGTGGATACGCAGTATTTT; CDR3: CSAEEVDTQYF
D: TRBD2; size: -; J: TRBJ2-6; length: 18; V: TRBV10-2; DNA: TGCGCCAGCAGTGCGATCGGAGCGGGGGGGCCTGGGGCCAACGTCCTGACTTTC; CDR3: CASSAIGAGGPGANVLTF
D: -; size: few; J: TRBJ2-3; length: 14; V: TRBV7-6; DNA: TGTGCCAGCAGCTTAGGGCCAGGGTCAGATACGCAGTATTTT; CDR3: CASSLGPGSDTQYF
D: -; size: -; J: TRBJ2-7; length: 14; V: TRBV7-2; DNA: TGTGCCAGCAGCTTAGCGCGAGTGGATGGGAGGCGGTACTTC; CDR3: CASSLARVDGRRYF
D: TRBD1; size: few; J: TRBJ2-5; length: 14; V: TRBV7-6; DNA: TGTGCCAGCAGCCTGGACAGGGGGCCTGAGACCCAGTACTTC; CDR3: CASSLDRGPETQYF
D: -; size: once; J: TRBJ1-1; length: 11; V: TRBV30; DNA: TGTGCCTGGACCGACGCAAATGAAGCTTTCTTT; CDR3: CAWTDANEAFF
D: TRBD1; size: many; J: TRBJ2-5; length: 15; V: TRBV4-2; DNA: TGTGCCAGCAGCCAACAGACAGGGGGCCCAGAGACCCAGTACTTC; CDR3: CASSQQTGGPETQYF
D: -; size: -; J: TRBJ1-1; length: 13; V: TRBV19; DNA: TGTGCCAGTAAATCCGGGCTGAACACTGAAGCTTTCTTT; CDR3: CASKSGLNTEAFF
D: -; size: -; J: TRBJ2-5; length: 11; V: TRBV29-1; DNA: TGCAGCGTGCGTGATCAAGAGACCCAGTACTTC; CDR3: CSVRDQETQYF